The T cell receptor beta chain under discussion was sequenced for a study of blood T cell repertoires in COVID-19. In the study overall: PBMCs, B-cell-depleted T cells, or T cells were the source of the cDNA or gDNA that made up the material.

Data came from immunoSEQ multiplex PCR; TCRdb stores just in-frame clones and leaves some out. The table includes about 400,000 clones, around nine tenths detected once. What the recovered Cohort 3 donors had was two negative PCRs, clearance, or symptom resolution. Germline-derived CDR1 and CDR2 are MDHEN and SYDVKM. The CDR3 is 20 residues long. The junction had 14 bases not matched to a gene; V was cut back by 6 bases and J by 0 bases. V usage is TRBV28 and J usage is TRBJ2-3, with 14 bases that match TRBD2. This receptor was obtained from a woman in her forties or fifties who had recovered from COVID-19. The source material was PBMCs or T cells enriched from blood (not recorded which). This chain's CDR3 is CASSLLNGLAGGYSTDTQYF. The CDR3 DNA is TGTGCCAGCAGCCTACTAAATGGACTAGCGGGGGGTTATAGCACAGATACGCAGTATTTT. Variable domain in full (rest from reference TRBV28 and TRBJ2-3): DVKVTQSSRYLVKRTGEKVFLECVQDMDHENMFWYRQDPGLGLRLIYFSYDVKMKEKGDIPEGYSVSREKKERFSLILESASTNQTSMYLCASSLLNGLAGGYSTDTQYFGPGTRLTVL.